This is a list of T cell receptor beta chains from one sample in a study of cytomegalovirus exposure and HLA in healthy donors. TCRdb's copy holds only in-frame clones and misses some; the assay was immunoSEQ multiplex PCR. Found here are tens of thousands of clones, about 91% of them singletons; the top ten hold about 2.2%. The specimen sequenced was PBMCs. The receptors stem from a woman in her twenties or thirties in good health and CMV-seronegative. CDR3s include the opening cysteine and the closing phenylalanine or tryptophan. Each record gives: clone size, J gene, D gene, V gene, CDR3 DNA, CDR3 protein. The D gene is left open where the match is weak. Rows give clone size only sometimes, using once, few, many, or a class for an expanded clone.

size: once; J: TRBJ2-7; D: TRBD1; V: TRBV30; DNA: TGTGCGACCGGGACAGACTCCTACGAGCAGTACTTC; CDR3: CATGTDSYEQYF
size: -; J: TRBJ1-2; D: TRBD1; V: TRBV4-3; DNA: TGCGCCAGCAGCCAAGATGCGAGGACAGGCAGCGGCTACACCTTC; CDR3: CASSQDARTGSGYTF
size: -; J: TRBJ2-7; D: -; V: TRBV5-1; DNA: TGCGCCAGCAGCTCGGGTCACGGGGGGCAATACGAGCAGTACTTC; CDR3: CASSSGHGGQYEQYF
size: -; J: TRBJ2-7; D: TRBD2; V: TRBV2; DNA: TGTGCCAGCAGTGATATAGCGGGAAGGTTCGAGCAGTACTTC; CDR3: CASSDIAGRFEQYF
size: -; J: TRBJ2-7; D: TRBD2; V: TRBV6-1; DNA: TGTGCCAGCAGACCGGGACTAGCGGGAGACGAGCAGTACTTC; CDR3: CASRPGLAGDEQYF
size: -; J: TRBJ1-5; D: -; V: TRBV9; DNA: TGTGCCAGCAGCGTAGGGGGAGGCAATCAGCCCCAGCATTTT; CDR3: CASSVGGGNQPQHF
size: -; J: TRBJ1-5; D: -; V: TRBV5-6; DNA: TGTGCCAGCAGCTTAGGACACATCAATCAGCCCCAGCATTTT; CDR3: CASSLGHINQPQHF
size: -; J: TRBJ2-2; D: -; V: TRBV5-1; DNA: TGCGCCAGCAGCTTGGGCGCGCTCACCGGGGAGCTGTTTTTT; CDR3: CASSLGALTGELFF
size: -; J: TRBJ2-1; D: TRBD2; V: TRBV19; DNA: TGTGCCAGTTCCAGGACTAGCGAGACCTACAATGAGCAGTTCTTC; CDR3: CASSRTSETYNEQFF
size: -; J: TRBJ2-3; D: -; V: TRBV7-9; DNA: TGTGCCAGCAGCAGTACCCGGGACTCGGGTACAACAGATACGCAGTATTTT; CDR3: CASSSTRDSGTTDTQYF
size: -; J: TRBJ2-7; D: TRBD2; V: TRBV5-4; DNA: TGTGCCAGCAGCCCTGTGGCGGGAGACGAGCAGTACTTC; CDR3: CASSPVAGDEQYF
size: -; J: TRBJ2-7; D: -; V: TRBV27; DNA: TGTGCCAGCAGTTTACAGGAAACGTCCTACGAGCAGTACTTC; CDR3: CASSLQETSYEQYF
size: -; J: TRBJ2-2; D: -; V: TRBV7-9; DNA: TGTGCCAGCAGCCGTACTCCCGCCGGGACCGGGGAGCTGTTTTTT; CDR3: CASSRTPAGTGELFF
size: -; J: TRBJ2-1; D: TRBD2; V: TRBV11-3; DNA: TGTGCCAGCAGCTCGGGACTAGCGGAAAACAATGAGCAGTTCTTC; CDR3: CASSSGLAENNEQFF
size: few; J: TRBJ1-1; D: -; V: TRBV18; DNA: TGTGCCAGCTCACCGAGGCAGGGAGGTGAAGCTTTCTTT; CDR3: CASSPRQGGEAFF
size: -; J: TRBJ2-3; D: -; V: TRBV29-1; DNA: TGCAGCGGAAGCTGGAGTCTCTACACAGATACGCAGTATTTT; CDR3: CSGSWSLYTDTQYF
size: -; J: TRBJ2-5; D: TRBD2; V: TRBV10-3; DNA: TGTGCCATCAGTCTAGCGGGAGAAGAGACCCAGTACTTC; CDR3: CAISLAGEETQYF
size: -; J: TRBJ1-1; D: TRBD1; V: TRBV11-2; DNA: TGTGCCAGCACCTCAGGGGGCTCGAACACTGAAGCTTTCTTT; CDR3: CASTSGGSNTEAFF
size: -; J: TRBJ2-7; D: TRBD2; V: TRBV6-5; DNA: TGTGCCAGCAGCCTCTCCGGGACTAGCGGGAGGGAGCAGTACTTC; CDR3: CASSLSGTSGREQYF
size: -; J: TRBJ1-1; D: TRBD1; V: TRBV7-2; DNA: TGTGCCAGCAGACCCGGGACAGGGCAGATTCGAAGCACTGAAGCTTTCTTT; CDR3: CASRPGTGQIRSTEAFF
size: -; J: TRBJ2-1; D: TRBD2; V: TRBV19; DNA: TGTGCCAGTAGACCGATCCGGGGGGGCGGTGAGTTCTTC; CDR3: CASRPIRGGGEFF
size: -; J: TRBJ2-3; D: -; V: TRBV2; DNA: TGTGCCAGCAGTACTGGACAGAGCACAGATACGCAGTATTTT; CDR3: CASSTGQSTDTQYF
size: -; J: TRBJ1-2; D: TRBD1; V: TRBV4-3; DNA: TGCGCCAGCAGCCAACAGACAGGGGACTATGGCTACACCTTC; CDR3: CASSQQTGDYGYTF
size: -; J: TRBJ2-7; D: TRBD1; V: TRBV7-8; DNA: TGTGCCAGCAGCTTAGCGGGGGGACAGGGGGCGAAGGGCGAGCAGTACTTC; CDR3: CASSLAGGQGAKGEQYF
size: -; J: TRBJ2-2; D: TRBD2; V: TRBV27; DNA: TGTGCCAGCAGTTTATGGTCTAGCGGGGGACCCGGGGAGCTGTTTTTT; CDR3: CASSLWSSGGPGELFF
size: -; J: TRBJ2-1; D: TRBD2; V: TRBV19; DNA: TGTGCCAGTAGTGTTAGCGGGAGGGCCTTAGAGCAGTTCTTC; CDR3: CASSVSGRALEQFF
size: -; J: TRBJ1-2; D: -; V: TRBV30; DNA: TGTGCCTGGAGATCGACTCCGGCGGGGGGCTACACCTTC; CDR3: CAWRSTPAGGYTF
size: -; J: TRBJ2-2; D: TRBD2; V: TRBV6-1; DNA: TGTGCCAGCTTAGCGGGGGCGAACACCGGGGAGCTGTTTTTT; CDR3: CASLAGANTGELFF
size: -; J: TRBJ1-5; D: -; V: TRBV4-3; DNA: TGCGCCAGCAGCCAAGATAGGGAGGGTCAGCCCCAGCATTTT; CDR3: CASSQDREGQPQHF
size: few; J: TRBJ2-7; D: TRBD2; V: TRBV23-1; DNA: TGCGCCAGCCTTCCGGGGGGCTACGAGCAGTACTTC; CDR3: CASLPGGYEQYF
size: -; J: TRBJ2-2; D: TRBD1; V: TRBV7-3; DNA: TGTGCCAGCAGCTTTGGGACAGTCGGGGAGCTGTTTTTT; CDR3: CASSFGTVGELFF
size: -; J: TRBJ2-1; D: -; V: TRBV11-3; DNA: TGTGCCAGCAGCTTCGACCGGAGCTCCTACAATGAGCAGTTCTTC; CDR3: CASSFDRSSYNEQFF
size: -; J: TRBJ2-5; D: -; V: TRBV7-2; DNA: TGTGCCAGCAGCGCGGCCTCTAGCTCATCGGGAAAAGAGACCCAGTACTTC; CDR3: CASSAASSSSGKETQYF
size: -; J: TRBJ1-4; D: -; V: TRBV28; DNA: TGTGCCAGCAGACAACAGGGCAGGCCGTTTTTT; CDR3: CASRQQGRPFF
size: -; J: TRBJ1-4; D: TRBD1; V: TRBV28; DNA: TGTGCCAGCAGTGCGCTTGGGACAGAGAATGAAAAACTGTTTTTT; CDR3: CASSALGTENEKLFF
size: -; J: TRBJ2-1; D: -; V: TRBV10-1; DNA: TGCGCCAGCATGCCAGGCTCCTACAATGAGCAGTTCTTC; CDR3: CASMPGSYNEQFF
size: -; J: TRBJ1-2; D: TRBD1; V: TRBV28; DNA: TGTGCCAGCAGTCTGGACAGGGGCGAAAGGTACTATGGCTACACCTTC; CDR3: CASSLDRGERYYGYTF
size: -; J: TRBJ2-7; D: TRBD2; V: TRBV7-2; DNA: TGTGCCAGCAGCTTCATAGCGGGAGAGTCCTACGAGCAGTACTTC; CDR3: CASSFIAGESYEQYF
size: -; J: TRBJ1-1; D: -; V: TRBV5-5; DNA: TGTGCCAGCAGCTTGAGAGGGTTGCGAGATACTGAAGCTTTCTTT; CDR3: CASSLRGLRDTEAFF
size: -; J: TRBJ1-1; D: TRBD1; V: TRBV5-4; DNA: TGTGCCAGCAGAGCGAGGGGGCCTATGAACACTGAAGCTTTCTTT; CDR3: CASRARGPMNTEAFF
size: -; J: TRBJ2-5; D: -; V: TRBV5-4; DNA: TGTGCCAGCAGTTCCCGGGAGACCCAGTACTTC; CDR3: CASSSRETQYF
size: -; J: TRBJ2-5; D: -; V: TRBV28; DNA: TGTGCCAGCAGCACTCCTCAGGGGCTAGAGACCCAGTACTTC; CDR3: CASSTPQGLETQYF